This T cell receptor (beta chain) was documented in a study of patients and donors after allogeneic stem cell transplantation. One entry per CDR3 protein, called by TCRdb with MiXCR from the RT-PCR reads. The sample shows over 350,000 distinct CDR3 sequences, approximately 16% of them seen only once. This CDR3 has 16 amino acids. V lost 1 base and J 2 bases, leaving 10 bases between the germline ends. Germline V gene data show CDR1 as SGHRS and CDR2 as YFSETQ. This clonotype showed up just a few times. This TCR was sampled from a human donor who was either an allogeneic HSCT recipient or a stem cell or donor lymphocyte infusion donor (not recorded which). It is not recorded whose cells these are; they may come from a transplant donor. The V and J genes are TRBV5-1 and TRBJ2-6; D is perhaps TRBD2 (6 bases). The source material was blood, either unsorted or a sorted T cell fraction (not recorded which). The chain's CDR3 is CASSLREVAGANVLTF. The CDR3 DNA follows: TGCGCCAGCAGCTTGAGGGAGGTGGCTGGGGCCAACGTCCTGACTTTC.